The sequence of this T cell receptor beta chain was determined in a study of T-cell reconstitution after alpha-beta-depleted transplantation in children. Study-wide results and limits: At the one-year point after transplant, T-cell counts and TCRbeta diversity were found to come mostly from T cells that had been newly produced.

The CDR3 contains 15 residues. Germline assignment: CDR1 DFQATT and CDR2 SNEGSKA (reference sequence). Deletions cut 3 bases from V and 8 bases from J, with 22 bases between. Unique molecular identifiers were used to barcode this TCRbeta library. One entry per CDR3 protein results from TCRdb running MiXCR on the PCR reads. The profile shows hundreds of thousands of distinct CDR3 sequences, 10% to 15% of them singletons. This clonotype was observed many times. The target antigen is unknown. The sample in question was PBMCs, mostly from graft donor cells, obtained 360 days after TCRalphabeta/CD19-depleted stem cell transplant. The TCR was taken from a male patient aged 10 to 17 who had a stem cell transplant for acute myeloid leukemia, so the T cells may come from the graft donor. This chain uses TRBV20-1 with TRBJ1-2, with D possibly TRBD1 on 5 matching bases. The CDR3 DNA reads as TGCAGTGCTAGCCCCAACGGCGGGGCCTTGGGAGGCTACACCTTC. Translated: CSASPNGGALGGYTF.